These 25 T cell receptor beta chains were sequenced from one sample in a study of shared clonotypes between healthy human individuals. Method: immunoSEQ multiplex PCR; TCRdb's copy keeps in-frame clones and lacks some. The sample records about 1.5 million clones, around 95% being singletons. Specimen: naive CD4+ T cells sorted from blood. Subset here: CD45RA+ positively selected. The receptors stem from a man aged 25 to 40 in good health.

The chain uses TRBV2 and TRBJ2-1, with 8 bases that match TRBD2. The trim removed 3 bases at V and 8 bases at J, leaving 6 bases unmatched. CDR1 and CDR2 (germline): SNHLY, FYNNEI. The CDR3 contains 14 residues. CDR3 in amino acids: CASSDGTSGYEQFF. The CDR3, as DNA: TGTGCCAGCAGTGATGGGACTAGTGGCTATGAGCAGTTCTTC.

This chain links TRBV15 with TRBJ1-2; D not resolved. CDR1 and CDR2 (germline): LNHNV, YYDKDF (reference sequence). CDR3 length: 13 amino acids. Trimming took off 1 base at V and 6 bases at J, with 9 bases between the two ends. In nucleotides, the CDR3 is TGTGCCACCAGCAGAGGGACCGAAGATGGCTACACCTTC. It translates to CATSRGTEDGYTF.

Note on this clone: Other DNA variants within this sample encode the same CDR3. The gene calls are TRBV7-9 and TRBJ2-3; 7 bases are shared with TRBD1. The ends lost 1 base at V and 4 bases at J; junction bases unmatched: 2. The germline V gene encodes CDR1 SEHNR and CDR2 FQNEAQ (reference sequence). CDR3 length: 14 amino acids. The CDR3 loop is CASSLVGGADTQYF. The CDR3 DNA is TGTGCCAGCAGCTTAGTAGGGGGCGCAGATACGCAGTATTTT.

V is TRBV5-4 and J is TRBJ2-1, with 11 bases fitting TRBD2. In germline, CDR1 is SGHNT, CDR2 YYREEE (reference sequence). The CDR3 totals 17 residues. J gave up 2 bases and V 1 base, and 5 bases lay outside the gene matches. Here the CDR3 reads CASSLSSSGRAYNEQFF. As DNA, the CDR3 is TGTGCCAGCAGCTTGTCCAGTAGCGGGAGGGCCTACAATGAGCAGTTCTTC. The whole variable domain, remainder taken from reference TRBV5-4 and TRBJ2-1, is ETGVTQSPTHLIKTRGQQVTLRCSSQSGHNTVSWYQQALGQGPQFIFQYYREEENGRGNFPPRFSGLQFPNYSSELNVNALELDDSALYLCASSLSSSGRAYNEQFFGPGTRLTVL.

This chain uses TRBV5-4 with TRBJ1-2; D perhaps matches TRBD1 (5 bases). Germline V gene data show CDR1 as SGHNT and CDR2 as YYREEE (reference sequence). The germline V and J ends were trimmed by 0 bases and 5 bases, with 14 bases remaining between them. The CDR3 covers 15 residues. In DNA, the CDR3 is TGTGCCAGCAGCTTGGGCGGGGTGGGGCGGTATGGCTACACCTTC. Encoded protein: CASSLGGVGRYGYTF.

The chain combines TRBV7-9 with TRBJ2-5; no definite D call. The CDR3 extends over 17 amino acids. CDR1 and CDR2 from the germline V gene are SEHNR and FQNEAQ (reference sequence). Deletions cut 4 bases from V and 5 bases from J, with 23 bases between. Here the CDR3 reads CASSSLFRGQVWETQYF. The CDR3 DNA follows: TGTGCCAGCAGCTCGCTCTTTCGTGGGCAGGTCTGGGAGACCCAGTACTTC.

The chain joins TRBV10-3 to TRBJ2-1, with 9 bases aligning to TRBD2. The CDR3 consists of 16 residues. Unmatched junction bases numbered 5, after V lost 0 bases and J lost 5 bases. Germline V gives CDR1 ENHRY, CDR2 SYGVKD. CDR3 in amino acids: CAISESTSGGNNEQFF. DNA for the CDR3: TGTGCCATCAGTGAGTCGACTAGCGGAGGTAACAATGAGCAGTTCTTC.

The chain combines TRBV11-2 with TRBJ1-2; no clear D gene. Trimming removed 2 bases from V and 4 bases from J, with 11 bases in between. The CDR3 runs 14 residues. Germline V CDR1 and CDR2: SGHAT, FQNNGV. CDR3 amino acids: CASSLNQAGYGYTF. CDR3 nucleotide sequence: TGTGCCAGCAGCTTAAACCAGGCCGGCTATGGCTACACCTTC.

This chain connects TRBV7-2 to TRBJ2-7; TRBD2 matches 8 bases. CDR1 is SGHTA, CDR2 FQGNSA, per germline. Trimming removed 3 bases from V and 2 bases from J; junction bases left unmatched: 3. CDR3 length: 14 residues. This CDR3 is CASSLGSGTYEQYF. Written as DNA, the CDR3 is TGTGCCAGCAGCTTGGGTAGCGGGACCTACGAGCAGTACTTC. Complete variable domain (other parts from reference TRBV7-2 and TRBJ2-7): GAGVSQSPSNKVTEKGKDVELRCDPISGHTALYWYRQSLGQGLEFLIYFQGNSAPDKSGLPSDRFSAERTGGSVSTLTIQRTQQEDSAVYLCASSLGSGTYEQYFGPGTRLTVT.

The J gene is TRBJ1-5, the V gene TRBV6-6; maybe TRBD1 (5 bases). CDR3 size: 11 residues. Germline V lookup: CDR1 MNHNY, CDR2 SVGAGI (reference sequence). V was trimmed by 2 bases and J by 16 bases, leaving 12 bases between them. Written as DNA, the CDR3 is TGTGCCAGCAGTTACCCGGGACCCAACCATTTT. Its translation: CASSYPGPNHF.

The chain has TRBV4-2 and TRBJ2-1; TRBD2 matches 8 bases. Looked up from germline, CDR1 is LGHNA and CDR2 is YNFKEQ. The V gene end was trimmed by 5 bases and the J gene end by 3 bases; junction bases not matched to a gene: 9. This CDR3 is 16 amino acids long. The chain's CDR3 is CASSSTDSGVYNEQFF. In DNA, the CDR3 is TGTGCCAGCAGCTCTACGGATAGCGGGGTCTACAATGAGCAGTTCTTC.

The chain has TRBV11-2 and TRBJ2-3; D ambiguous. V was pared by 8 bases and J by 0 bases, with 18 bases between. The CDR3 is made up of 16 amino acids. Looked up from germline, CDR1 is SGHAT and CDR2 is FQNNGV. The CDR3 DNA reads as TGTGCCAGCGGACGTACTACCGGAGCCAGCACAGATACGCAGTATTTT. Its translation is CASGRTTGASTDTQYF.

The chain combines TRBV18 with TRBJ1-2; D not certain. Germline CDR1 is KGHSH and CDR2 is LQKENI. Trimming shortened V by 3 bases and J by 4 bases, and 12 bases separated the two germline ends. The CDR3 runs to 14 residues. CDR3 amino acids: CASSPDGPSYGYTF. The DNA for the CDR3 is TGTGCCAGCTCACCGGACGGACCGAGCTATGGCTACACCTTC.

Worth noting for this clone: The identical CDR3 is also encoded by other nucleotide sequences in the sample. The chain recombines TRBV29-1 with TRBJ2-2; 10 positions agree with TRBD1. From germline, CDR1 is SQVTM and CDR2 ANQGSEA. This CDR3 has 13 amino acids. J was trimmed by 5 bases and V by 4 bases; bases with no gene match: 1. Here the CDR3 reads CSVGTGGTGELFF. The DNA of the CDR3 is TGCAGCGTTGGGACAGGGGGTACCGGGGAGCTGTTTTTT.

The rearrangement links TRBV7-9 to TRBJ1-1; no firm D call. Germline CDR1 reads SEHNR; CDR2 reads FQNEAQ (reference sequence). Trimming removed 8 bases from V and 0 bases from J, with 7 bases in between. The CDR3 consists of 12 residues. This CDR3 reads CASGKLNTEAFF. In nucleotides, the CDR3 is TGTGCCAGCGGAAAGCTGAACACTGAAGCTTTCTTT.

The chain links TRBV6-5 to TRBJ2-1; D is perhaps TRBD1 (5 bases). This CDR3 has 13 amino acids. Germline V gene data show CDR1 as MNHEY and CDR2 as SVGAGI. V was cut by 5 bases and J by 3 bases, with 8 bases left in between. Here the CDR3 DNA reads TGTGCCAGCAGTGTCGACAGCTACAATGAGCAGTTCTTC. Protein: CASSVDSYNEQFF.

The chain employs TRBV14 and TRBJ2-3; D may be TRBD1 (6 bases). The V and J ends lost 5 bases and 0 bases respectively, with 15 bases between them. The CDR3 has 16 residues. The V gene's germline CDR1 is SGHDN and CDR2 FVKESK. The CDR3 here is CASSSPRGTSTDTQYF. CDR3 DNA sequence: TGTGCCAGCAGCTCCCCTAGGGGGACAAGCACAGATACGCAGTATTTT. The whole variable domain, remainder taken from reference TRBV14 and TRBJ2-3, is EAGVTQFPSHSVIEKGQTVTLRCDPISGHDNLYWYRRVMGKEIKFLLHFVKESKQDESGMPNNRFLAERTGGTYSTLKVQPAELEDSGVYFCASSSPRGTSTDTQYFGPGTRLTVL.

V gene TRBV11-3 combines with J gene TRBJ2-5, with D maybe TRBD1 (6 bases). The CDR3 has 13 residues. CDR1 and CDR2 from the germline V gene are SGHNT and YENEEA. Trimming stripped 8 bases from V and 5 bases from J, with 15 bases between. CDR3 in amino acids: CASSTGPEETQYF. The CDR3 region has the DNA TGTGCCAGCTCGACAGGCCCCGAGGAGACCCAGTACTTC. The full variable domain, in which reference TRBV11-3 and TRBJ2-5 provide the parts outside the CDR3, is EAGVVQSPRYKIIEKKQPVAFWCNPISGHNTLYWYLQNLGQGPELLIRYENEEAVDDSQLPKDRFSAERLKGVDSTLKIQPAELGDSAVYLCASSTGPEETQYFGPGTRLLVL.

The rearrangement joins TRBV5-1 to TRBJ2-1; TRBD1 is a possible D gene (5 bases). The CDR3 length is 16 residues. Germline loops: CDR1 SGHRS, CDR2 YFSETQ. The V end lost 0 bases, the J end lost 4 bases, and 14 bases lay between the germline ends. CDR3 loop: CASSLGQPRWYNEQFF. The DNA for the CDR3 is TGCGCCAGCAGCTTGGGACAGCCGAGGTGGTACAATGAGCAGTTCTTC.

This chain joins TRBV29-1 and TRBJ2-7; either TRBD1 or TRBD2 may supply D (5 bases each). The CDR3 contains 14 residues. Germline CDR1 and CDR2: SQVTM and ANQGSEA. V was shortened by 6 bases and J by 3 bases, with 18 bases between the two germline ends. The chain's CDR3 is CSVTFGTDYYEQYF. CDR3 bases: TGCAGCGTCACTTTCGGGACCGACTACTACGAGCAGTACTTC.

CDR3 sequence: CASSPLDSWYQETQYF. The CDR3 nucleotides are TGTGCCAGCTCACCACTGGACTCCTGGTACCAAGAGACCCAGTACTTC. V is TRBV18 and J is TRBJ2-5; D may be TRBD2 (5 bases). Germline loops: CDR1 KGHSH, CDR2 LQKENI. Between the trimmed V and J ends, which lost 1 base and 0 bases, there was a span of 12 bases. The CDR3 spans 16 residues.

The CDR3 loop reads CASSDGNSNQPQHF. DNA of the CDR3: TGTGCCAGCAGTGACGGGAATAGCAATCAGCCCCAGCATTTT. This rearrangement joins TRBV2 to TRBJ1-5; unclear D gene. CDR1 SNHLY and CDR2 FYNNEI come from the germline V gene. CDR3 length: 14 amino acids. V lost 3 bases and J 0 bases, leaving 6 bases between the germline ends. Combining the CDR3 with reference TRBV2 and TRBJ1-5 gives the whole variable domain EPEVTQTPSHQVTQMGQEVILRCVPISNHLYFYWYRQILGQKVEFLVSFYNNEISEKSEIFDDQFSVERPDGSNFTLKIRSTKLEDSAMYFCASSDGNSNQPQHFGDGTRLSIL.

The rearrangement joins TRBV28 to TRBJ1-5; D gene ambiguous. The CDR3 is 15 residues long. The germline V and J ends were trimmed by 3 bases and 0 bases, with 9 bases remaining between them. Germline CDR1 and CDR2: MDHEN and SYDVKM. The CDR3: CASSFSTGSNQPQHF. The CDR3 nucleotides read TGTGCCAGCAGTTTTTCTACGGGTAGCAATCAGCCCCAGCATTTT. Using reference TRBV28 and TRBJ1-5 for the parts outside the CDR3, the full variable domain is DVKVTQSSRYLVKRTGEKVFLECVQDMDHENMFWYRQDPGLGLRLIYFSYDVKMKEKGDIPEGYSVSREKKERFSLILESASTNQTSMYLCASSFSTGSNQPQHFGDGTRLSIL.

This clone has a single count. Other DNA sequences in the sample encode the same CDR3. The chain links TRBV19 to TRBJ2-7; 9 nucleotides agree with TRBD1. J was trimmed by 4 bases and V by 5 bases; bases with no gene match: 6. The length of the CDR3 is 14 residues. Germline V gene data show CDR1 as LNHDA and CDR2 as SQIVND (reference sequence). CDR3 residues: CASSLTGGTYEQYF. The CDR3 DNA reads TGTGCCAGTAGTTTAACAGGGGGCACTTACGAGCAGTACTTC.

The chain combines TRBV18 with TRBJ2-7, with D tentatively TRBD2 (6 bases). The CDR3 covers 14 residues. Trimming took 6 bases from V and 6 from J, leaving 18 bases between them. CDR1 and CDR2 (germline): KGHSH, LQKENI. The CDR3 bases are TGTGCCAGCTCTCCCCGGTCGGGAGCACTCGAGCAGTACTTC. It specifies CASSPRSGALEQYF. Using reference TRBV18 and TRBJ2-7 for the parts outside the CDR3, the full variable domain is NAGVMQNPRHLVRRRGQEARLRCSPMKGHSHVYWYRQLPEEGLKFMVYLQKENIIDESGMPKERFSAEFPKEGPSILRIQQVVRGDSAAYFCASSPRSGALEQYFGPGTRLTVT.